This entry describes one T cell receptor beta chain. This sample stems from a study of OX40 agonist ivuxolimab in advanced cancers. Blood draws occurred at baseline, cycle 4 day 1, and cycle 7 day 1. TCRdb's copy holds only in-frame clones and misses some; the assay was immunoSEQ multiplex PCR. The table records around 12,000 clones, about 76% of them present only once. Here the sequenced sample was CD4+ or CD8+ T cells sorted from blood, taken in a trial of the OX40 agonist ivuxolimab. The clonotype comes from an adult with an advanced solid tumor such as melanoma, head and neck, liver or kidney cancer.

CDR3: CATRTQTGAGDGYTF. CDR3 in DNA: TGCGCCACGCGAACACAGACAGGGGCGGGTGATGGCTACACCTTC. J is TRBJ1-2 and V is TRBV5-1; TRBD1 matches 8 bases. The germline CDR1 and CDR2 sequences are SGHRS and YFSETQ. The CDR3 is 15 amino acids. With V trimmed by 9 bases and J by 6 bases, 16 bases remained unmatched.